A selection of T cell receptor beta chains follows, all from one sample in a study of shared clonotypes between healthy human individuals. The assay was immunoSEQ multiplex PCR, and TCRdb's table has in-frame clones only and misses some. The sample shows 2 million or so clones, about 95% of them seen only once. Sequences were obtained from naive CD8+ T cells sorted from blood. These receptors all come from a man aged 18 to 30 in good health. The CDR3 runs from the conserved cysteine through the conserved F or W. A D gene is named only where the DNA matches it firmly. Clone size is not always given. Where it is, it says once, few, many or a class for expanded clones.

>TRBV28|TRBJ1-1|.|TRBD1
CASNMLPGQGNTEAFF
TGTGCCAGCAATATGCTACCGGGACAGGGGAACACTGAAGCTTTCTTT
>TRBV5-4|TRBJ2-5|.|.
CASSLGSEQETQYF
TGTGCCAGCAGCTTGGGGTCAGAACAAGAGACCCAGTACTTC
>TRBV2|TRBJ1-1|.|.
CASSTTGPGTEAFF
TGTGCCAGCAGCACGACAGGCCCCGGGACTGAAGCTTTCTTT
>TRBV10-2|TRBJ2-7|.|TRBD1
CASSEGLTGLSSYEQYF
TGCGCCAGCAGTGAAGGGCTGACAGGGCTGTCCTCCTACGAGCAGTACTTC
>TRBV27|TRBJ2-1|.|TRBD2
CASSRGSSGNEQFF
TGTGCCAGCAGTCGCGGGAGTAGTGGGAATGAGCAGTTCTTC
>TRBV7-9|TRBJ2-3|.|TRBD1
CASSRGRDTQYF
TGTGCCAGCAGCAGGGGGCGGGATACGCAGTATTTT
>TRBV7-6|TRBJ2-1|.|.
CASSFLAESSYNEQFF
TGTGCCAGCAGCTTCCTAGCTGAGAGCTCCTACAATGAGCAGTTCTTC
>TRBV6-6|TRBJ2-7|once|.
CASSYWGEVGEQYF
TGTGCCAGCAGTTACTGGGGGGAAGTAGGCGAGCAGTACTTC
>TRBV4-1|TRBJ2-7|.|.
CASSQSRDASYEQYF
TGCGCCAGCAGCCAATCCCGGGACGCCTCCTACGAGCAGTACTTC
>TRBV5-6|TRBJ1-1|.|.
CASSPPAQDPSMEAFF
TGTGCCAGCAGCCCCCCGGCACAGGACCCATCAATGGAAGCTTTCTTT
>TRBV6-5|TRBJ2-2|.|.
CASSYSFTGGTGELFF
TGTGCCAGCAGTTACAGCTTTACGGGTGGCACCGGGGAGCTGTTTTTT
>TRBV5-1|TRBJ1-1|.|.
CASSLEGAEAFF
TGCGCCAGCAGCTTGGAGGGTGCTGAAGCTTTCTTT
>TRBV6-5|TRBJ2-1|.|TRBD2
CASSYSSGVGEQFF
TGTGCCAGCAGTTACTCGAGCGGGGTTGGTGAGCAGTTCTTC
>TRBV6-5|TRBJ2-3|.|.
CASSLDSTDTQYF
TGTGCCAGCAGTCTAGATTCGACAGATACGCAGTATTTT
>TRBV27|TRBJ1-5|.|.
CASRPGLTDQPQHF
TGTGCCAGCAGACCGGGACTGACGGATCAGCCCCAGCATTTT
>TRBV27|TRBJ1-1|.|.
CASSLTGANTEAFF
TGTGCCAGCAGTTTGACCGGAGCCAACACTGAAGCTTTCTTT
>TRBV4-1|TRBJ1-4|.|TRBD1
CASSQGGQGANEKLFF
TGCGCCAGCAGCCAAGGGGGACAGGGGGCTAATGAAAAACTGTTTTTT
>TRBV15|TRBJ1-1|.|TRBD1
CATSRAGVTGESYDEAFF
TGTGCCACCAGCAGAGCTGGAGTTACAGGGGAATCGTATGATGAAGCTTTCTTT